This T cell receptor (beta chain) came from a study of cytomegalovirus exposure and HLA in healthy donors. Study-wide results and limits: The study recorded fewer than 200 TCR beta chains that were cytomegalovirus-associated. Most CMV-associated TCR beta chains appeared HLA-restricted in a later analysis.

Primers included in the PCR were 60 Vbeta and 13 Jbeta primers. Some clones are missing from TCRdb's copy, which holds only in-frame ones; the method was immunoSEQ multiplex PCR. The data contain 120,000 to 150,000 clones, around 79% of them singletons. CDR1 and CDR2 (germline): SGHRS, YFSETQ. The CDR3 covers 15 residues. Between the trimmed V and J ends, which lost 0 bases and 0 bases, there was a span of 6 bases. Of note for this clone: Its antigen remains unknown. The same CDR3 is also encoded by other DNA sequences in this sample.

Sequenced material: PBMCs. This chain uses TRBV5-1 with TRBJ2-2; D might be TRBD2 (6 bases). The receptor comes from a woman aged 45-65 years in good health and CMV-seropositive. The CDR3 nucleotides read TGCGCCAGCAGCTTGGCGGGGGCGAACACCGGGGAGCTGTTTTTT. Translated: CASSLAGANTGELFF.